This TCR beta chain was retrieved from a study of cytomegalovirus exposure and HLA in healthy donors. General study points: In an earlier analysis, in some 600 donors, most V segments appeared productive either ~87% or ~30% of the time. HLA alleles were associated with 15,000 to 20,000 TCR beta sequences in a later analysis at 0.05 false discovery rate. Confirmation was obtained in vitro that three CMV-associated chains are specific for CMV antigens.

As for this clone: As yet, its antigen is unknown.

60 Vbeta and 13 Jbeta primers were used in PCR. Method: immunoSEQ multiplex PCR; TCRdb's copy keeps in-frame clones and lacks some. Of some 71,000 clones in the sample, approximately 70% were seen once. This CDR3 comprises 16 residues. The J segment lost 8 bases and the V segment lost 5 bases, leaving 8 bases of the junction unmatched. Germline V lookup: CDR1 MRHNA, CDR2 SNTAGT. This chain joins TRBV6-4 and TRBJ2-1; 14 bases agree with TRBD2. The sample taken for sequencing was PBMCs. The TCR comes from a woman aged 45-65 years in good health and CMV-seropositive. The CDR3 region has the DNA TGTGCCAGCAGTCCCGGGACTAGCGGGGGTAGCTATGAGCAGTTCTTC. Its protein product is CASSPGTSGGSYEQFF.